This T cell receptor (beta chain) was sequenced for a study of cytomegalovirus exposure and HLA in healthy donors. On the study more broadly: Some 85 million unique TCRs, all from HLA-typed donors, were included in an early release of the data. Among the approximately 400 donors who were genotyped, 81% fell in the genetic ancestry cluster that is associated with self-reported Caucasian donors.

A word on this clone: Its antigen is currently unknown.

The PCR ran on 60 Vbeta and 13 Jbeta primers. Clones were read by immunoSEQ multiplex PCR, and TCRdb kept only the in-frame ones, dropping some. Here the sample spans under 200,000 clones, around 80% being singletons. CDR3 length equals 13 residues. Trimming cost V 0 bases and J 12 bases; bases outside gene matches: 6. Germline V gives CDR1 MGHRA, CDR2 YSYEKL. Notes on the study in general: In vitro assays verified that a few CMV-associated chains recognized CMV antigens specifically.

This TCR was recovered from a woman aged 40 to 50 in good health and CMV-seropositive. Sequencing was done on a sample of PBMCs. The chain uses TRBV4-1 and TRBJ1-2; 8 bases are a match to TRBD1. The CDR3 DNA sequence: TGCGCCAGCAGCCAAGAAACATGGACAGGGAACACCTTC. Amino acids: CASSQETWTGNTF.